These 27 T cell receptor beta chains were all obtained from the same sample, sequenced in a study of blood T cell repertoires in COVID-19. The method was immunoSEQ multiplex PCR; TCRdb's version includes in-frame clones alone and lacks a portion of them. The sample contains roughly 250,000 clones, approximately 89% of which appear only once. Sequenced input: PBMCs or T cells enriched from blood (not recorded which). The receptors stem from a woman aged 40-49 years with acute COVID-19.

This sequence joins TRBV5-1 and TRBJ2-5; D call uncertain. This CDR3 region has 11 residues. The V gene's germline CDR1 is SGHRS and CDR2 YFSETQ. V was clipped by 4 bases and J by 2 bases, with 3 bases between them. The CDR3 spells CASSQQETQYF. Here the CDR3 DNA reads TGCGCCAGCAGCCAACAAGAGACCCAGTACTTC.

This chain connects TRBV28 to TRBJ1-5, with D maybe TRBD1 (6 bases). The CDR3 length is 15 residues. The V end lost 1 base, the J end lost 2 bases, and 9 bases lay between the germline ends. CDR1 is MDHEN, CDR2 SYDVKM, per germline. CDR3 sequence reads: CASSLSQGGNQPQHF. The CDR3 coding sequence is TGTGCCAGCAGTTTATCACAGGGTGGCAATCAGCCCCAGCATTTT.

This chain connects TRBV24-1 to TRBJ2-2; 8 nucleotides agree with TRBD2. The J segment lost 5 bases and the V segment lost 5 bases, leaving 3 bases of the junction unmatched. Germline V gives CDR1 KGHDR, CDR2 SFDVKD. The CDR3 totals 14 residues. The CDR3 DNA is TGTGCCACCAGTGTGCCGGGAGGGACCGGGGAGCTGTTTTTT. The encoded protein is CATSVPGGTGELFF.

The rearrangement links TRBV5-1 to TRBJ1-1, with D maybe TRBD1 (5 bases). The germline CDR1 and CDR2 sequences are SGHRS and YFSETQ. There are 14 residues in the CDR3. V dropped 2 bases and J dropped 3 bases, with 11 bases sitting between them. CDR3 in amino acids: CASSFRGWDTEAFF. CDR3 nucleotides: TGCGCCAGCAGCTTTAGGGGTTGGGACACTGAAGCTTTCTTT.

On this clone itself: One end of the junction fails to match germline, which may point to a read error. The V call is TRBV7-9, the J call TRBJ2-1, with 12 bases identical to TRBD2. The CDR3 is 16 residues long. Germline loops: CDR1 SEHNR, CDR2 FQNEAQ (reference sequence). CDR3 region: CASSLAGGVHYNEQFF. CDR3 sequence (DNA): TGTGCCAGCAGCCTAGCGGGAGGGGTACACTACAATGAGCAGTTCTTC.

The chain combines TRBV28 with TRBJ2-5; D is perhaps TRBD2 (7 bases). This CDR3 is 15 amino acids long. Germline lookup yields CDR1 MDHEN and CDR2 SYDVKM. V lost 7 bases to trimming and J lost 1 base, with 16 bases between them. CDR3 sequence reads: CASNPSGGPQETQYF. CDR3 sequence (DNA): TGTGCCAGCAACCCCTCCGGGGGGCCCCAAGAGACCCAGTACTTC.

The V call is TRBV5-1, the J call TRBJ2-2; D gene uncertain. Germline V lookup: CDR1 SGHRS, CDR2 YFSETQ. CDR3 length: 16 amino acids. Trimming took off 0 bases at V and 5 bases at J, with 14 bases between the two ends. CDR3 sequence (DNA): TGCGCCAGCAGCTTGGACAGTTTCCGATATACCGGGGAGCTGTTTTTT. Translating gives CASSLDSFRYTGELFF.

The V call is TRBV7-9, the J call TRBJ2-1; 9 nucleotides align to TRBD2. The germline gives CDR1 SEHNR, CDR2 FQNEAQ (reference sequence). J was trimmed by 4 bases and V by 7 bases; bases with no gene match: 8. This CDR3 comprises 15 residues. For the CDR3, the DNA is TGTGCCAGCACCGGAACTAGCGGGCTTTACAATGAGCAGTTCTTC. Residues: CASTGTSGLYNEQFF.

The chain recombines TRBV10-3 with TRBJ2-5; a weak D match, TRBD1 (5 bases). Germline V gives CDR1 ENHRY, CDR2 SYGVKD. V lost 3 bases to trimming and J lost 2 bases, with 10 bases between them. The CDR3 consists of 14 residues. As DNA, the CDR3 is TGTGCCATCAGTGAAACAGGACGACAAGAGACCCAGTACTTC. Protein sequence: CAISETGRQETQYF.

J is TRBJ1-3 and V is TRBV19; D not resolved. The CDR3 length is 12 residues. CDR1 and CDR2 from the germline V gene are LNHDA and SQIVND (reference sequence). Deletions cut 3 bases from V and 7 bases from J, with 7 bases between. CDR3 in amino acids: CASSIPPNTIYF. Here the CDR3 DNA reads TGTGCCAGTAGTATCCCCCCGAACACCATATATTTT.

V usage is TRBV3-1 (or the pseudogene TRBV3-2) and J usage is TRBJ2-2; TRBD2 might be the D (6 bases). CDR3 size: 17 residues. The V gene lost 1 base and the J gene lost 5 bases, with 17 bases spanning the gap. Germline assignment: CDR1 LGHDT and CDR2 YNNKEL (reference sequence). The CDR3 region has the DNA TGTGCCAGCAGCCAAGTTTCTGGGGGGTTCGGGACCGGGGAGCTGTTTTTT. Translated: CASSQVSGGFGTGELFF.

The CDR3 DNA reads as TGTGCCAGCAGGACGACAGGGAACTATGGCTACACCTTC. Residues: CASRTTGNYGYTF. The chain combines TRBV28 with TRBJ1-2; TRBD1 matches 7 bases. This CDR3 comprises 13 residues. The junction had 3 bases not matched to a gene; V was cut back by 6 bases and J by 2 bases. Germline V lookup: CDR1 MDHEN, CDR2 SYDVKM.

The genes are TRBV18 and TRBJ1-3, with unresolved D. Deletions cut 1 base from V and 0 bases from J, with 10 bases between. Looked up from germline, CDR1 is KGHSH and CDR2 is LQKENI. The CDR3 runs to 16 residues. The CDR3 region is CASSPLPPNSGNTIYF. CDR3 coding DNA: TGTGCCAGCTCACCACTTCCCCCCAACTCTGGAAACACCATATATTTT. Combining the CDR3 with reference TRBV18 and TRBJ1-3 gives the whole variable domain NAGVMQNPRHLVRRRGQEARLRCSPMKGHSHVYWYRQLPEEGLKFMVYLQKENIIDESGMPKERFSAEFPKEGPSILRIQQVVRGDSAAYFCASSPLPPNSGNTIYFGEGSWLTVV.

The V call is TRBV30, the J call TRBJ1-6, with unresolved D. The CDR3 extends over 13 amino acids. Trimming removed 3 bases at V and 8 bases at J, with 11 bases between. The germline gives CDR1 GTSNPN, CDR2 SVGIG (reference sequence). The chain's CDR3 is CAWSPSPDSPLHF. The DNA of the CDR3 is TGTGCCTGGAGCCCCTCCCCGGATTCACCCCTCCACTTT.

The table lists this clone with a few counts. Additional DNA sequences in this sample encode the identical CDR3. The chain has TRBV7-2 and TRBJ1-4; the D gene is possibly TRBD1 (5 bases). Trimming took off 5 bases at V and 7 bases at J, with 8 bases between the two ends. Per germline, CDR1 SGHTA and CDR2 FQGNSA. The CDR3 consists of 12 residues. The CDR3 bases are TGTGCCAGCAGCCCCCAGGGTGAAAAACTGTTTTTT. Encoded protein: CASSPQGEKLFF. Based on the CDR3 plus reference TRBV7-2 and TRBJ1-4, the full variable domain is GAGVSQSPSNKVTEKGKDVELRCDPISGHTALYWYRQSLGQGLEFLIYFQGNSAPDKSGLPSDRFSAERTGGSVSTLTIQRTQQEDSAVYLCASSPQGEKLFFGSGTQLSVL.

The V and J genes are TRBV18 and TRBJ2-1, with 13 bases fitting TRBD2. V trimming: 3 bases; J trimming: 7 bases; junction bases outside the gene matches: 6. This CDR3 is 16 amino acids long. Germline-derived CDR1 and CDR2 are KGHSH and LQKENI. The CDR3 nucleotides are TGTGCCAGCTCACCCCCGGGACTAGCGGGGCTGAATGAGCAGTTCTTC. Its translation is CASSPPGLAGLNEQFF.

This clone was observed a few times. The chain employs TRBV2 and TRBJ2-7, with TRBD2 matching 13 bases. The V and J ends lost 7 bases and 3 bases, in that order; junction bases with no gene match: 15. CDR1 and CDR2 (germline): SNHLY, FYNNEI. The CDR3 sequence is 18 residues long. As DNA, the CDR3 is TGTGCCAGCAACGCCCCCACTAGCGGGAGGGCTTCGGGCTACGAGCAGTACTTC. It yields the protein CASNAPTSGRASGYEQYF.

There are a few counts of this clone. V usage is TRBV28 and J usage is TRBJ1-1; possibly TRBD1 for D (6 bases). Trimming cost V 6 bases and J 5 bases, with 16 bases left between them. CDR1 is MDHEN and CDR2 is SYDVKM in the germline V gene. The CDR3 length is 14 residues. The CDR3 reads CASRVTGSKTEAFF. The CDR3 DNA is TGTGCCAGCAGGGTAACAGGGAGTAAAACTGAAGCTTTCTTT.

The chain has TRBV5-4 and TRBJ2-1; TRBD2 matches 10 bases. The CDR3 has 16 residues. V lost 2 bases, J lost 4 bases, and 6 bases stayed unmatched. Germline lookup yields CDR1 SGHNT and CDR2 YYREEE (reference sequence). CDR3 residues: CASSLLSGRRYNEQFF. For the CDR3, the DNA is TGTGCCAGCAGCTTACTTAGCGGGAGGAGATACAATGAGCAGTTCTTC. The full variable domain, completed using reference TRBV5-4 and TRBJ2-1, is ETGVTQSPTHLIKTRGQQVTLRCSSQSGHNTVSWYQQALGQGPQFIFQYYREEENGRGNFPPRFSGLQFPNYSSELNVNALELDDSALYLCASSLLSGRRYNEQFFGPGTRLTVL.

The chain combines TRBV7-2 with TRBJ2-7, with TRBD1 matching 8 bases. Germline CDR1 and CDR2: SGHTA and FQGNSA. With 5 bases clipped from V and 6 bases from J, the junction kept 9 bases outside the gene matches. The CDR3 consists of 14 residues. The CDR3 nucleotides are TGTGCCAGCAGCAATACGCAAGACAGGGGCGAGCAGTACGTC. Its translation: CASSNTQDRGEQYV.

The CDR3 region has the DNA TGTGCCAGCAGCTTGGGGGACCCGGGGACAGGGAGATACGAGCAGTACTTC. Amino acid sequence: CASSLGDPGTGRYEQYF. This sequence joins TRBV5-5 and TRBJ2-7, with TRBD1 matching 9 bases. Germline CDR1 and CDR2: SGHKS and YYEKEE (reference sequence). This CDR3 comprises 17 residues. The V gene end was trimmed by 0 bases and the J gene end by 4 bases; junction bases not matched to a gene: 11.

The J gene is TRBJ1-5, the V gene TRBV28; TRBD1 might be the D (5 bases). V was trimmed by 7 bases and J by 4 bases, leaving 14 bases between them. The CDR3 sequence is 14 residues long. The germline gives CDR1 MDHEN, CDR2 SYDVKM. As DNA, the CDR3 is TGTGCCAGCACTCCTGGGGCAGTAAATCAGCCCCAGCATTTT. Translated: CASTPGAVNQPQHF.

V is TRBV20-1 and J is TRBJ2-1; TRBD2 matches 10 bases. In germline, CDR1 is DFQATT, CDR2 SNEGSKA (reference sequence). V trimming: 3 bases; J trimming: 3 bases; junction bases outside the gene matches: 5. CDR3 size: 15 residues. In DNA form, the CDR3 reads TGCAGTGCTAGTTCCGGGACTAGCGTCTACAATGAGCAGTTCTTC. This codes for CSASSGTSVYNEQFF.

V is TRBV18 and J is TRBJ1-2; 9 bases align to TRBD1. Germline assignment: CDR1 KGHSH and CDR2 LQKENI. The CDR3 length is 15 residues. V lost 3 bases to trimming and J lost 3 bases; unmatched junction nucleotides: 5. The DNA of the CDR3 is TGTGCCAGCTCACCGGGACAGGGAGTATACTATGGCTACACCTTC. Translating gives CASSPGQGVYYGYTF. The full variable domain, completed using reference TRBV18 and TRBJ1-2, is NAGVMQNPRHLVRRRGQEARLRCSPMKGHSHVYWYRQLPEEGLKFMVYLQKENIIDESGMPKERFSAEFPKEGPSILRIQQVVRGDSAAYFCASSPGQGVYYGYTFGSGTRLTVV.

The chain recombines TRBV19 with TRBJ2-3, with a tentative D call TRBD1 (6 bases). V was trimmed by 3 bases and J by 0 bases, leaving 13 bases between them. Germline-derived CDR1 and CDR2 are LNHDA and SQIVND (reference sequence). CDR3 size: 16 residues. Written as DNA, the CDR3 is TGTGCCAGTAGTATGGGGGCGGATCCTAGCACAGATACGCAGTATTTT. Protein product: CASSMGADPSTDTQYF.

The chain couples TRBV3-1 (or the pseudogene TRBV3-2) to TRBJ1-4; possible D gene TRBD1, 6 bases. The CDR3 is 15 amino acids. V lost 4 bases to trimming and J lost 0 bases, with 9 bases between them. Germline CDR1 reads LGHDT; CDR2 reads YNNKEL (reference sequence). CDR3 amino acids: CASSRTGTTNEKLFF. The CDR3 nucleotides read TGTGCCAGCAGCCGTACAGGGACAACTAATGAAAAACTGTTTTTT.

V gene TRBV29-1 combines with J gene TRBJ2-1, with 15 bases that match TRBD2. The CDR3 runs to 18 residues. V trimming: 2 bases; J trimming: 1 base; junction bases outside the gene matches: 6. The V gene's germline CDR1 is SQVTM and CDR2 ANQGSEA. The CDR3 region has the DNA TGCAGCGTTGAACCGTTCGGGACTAGCGGGAGGTCCTACAATGAGCAGTTCTTC. This translates into CSVEPFGTSGRSYNEQFF.